This T cell receptor (beta chain) was identified in a study of blood T cell repertoires in COVID-19. Trimming removed 1 base at V and 0 bases at J, with 11 bases between. The CDR3 loop spans 16 amino acids. CDR1 and CDR2 from the germline V gene are SGHAT and FQDESV (reference sequence). Repertoires were generated with immunoSEQ multiplex PCR, while TCRdb's copy carries only in-frame clones and drops some. The sample lists about 300,000 clones, approximately 82% occurring once. The receptor's source is a woman in her forties or fifties with acute or convalescent COVID-19. The chain is built from TRBV11-1 and TRBJ2-3, with D possibly TRBD2 on 7 matching bases. Material: peripheral blood. The CDR3, as DNA: TGTGCCAGCAGCTTAGGGGCGGGGGCGAGCACAGATACGCAGTATTTT. As protein: CASSLGAGASTDTQYF.